Below are 7 T cell receptor beta chains sequenced from a single sample in a study of OX40 agonist ivuxolimab in advanced cancers. The repertoire was sequenced with immunoSEQ multiplex PCR; TCRdb's copy has only in-frame clones and lacks some. This repertoire shows tens of thousands of clones, roughly 89% found once; its top ten account for about a tenth. The sample consisted of CD4+ or CD8+ T cells sorted from blood, taken in a trial of the OX40 agonist ivuxolimab. The receptors shown here come from an adult with an advanced solid tumor such as melanoma, head and neck, liver or kidney cancer.

The rearrangement uses TRBV9 and TRBJ2-7; 9 nucleotides match TRBD1. Trimming took 6 bases from V and 4 from J; bases not matched to a gene: 11. Per germline, CDR1 SGDLS and CDR2 YYNGEE. CDR3 length: 15 residues. The CDR3 loop is CASTESWTGEYEQYF. The CDR3 DNA sequence: TGTGCCAGCACCGAATCTTGGACAGGGGAATACGAGCAGTACTTC.

The genes are TRBV4-3 and TRBJ2-3; TRBD2 agrees at 8 bases. The V gene's germline CDR1 is LGHNA and CDR2 YSLEER. The CDR3 is made up of 17 amino acids. The V and J ends lost 0 bases and 2 bases, in that order; junction bases with no gene match: 7. In nucleotides, the CDR3 is TGCGCCAGCAGCCAAGATCAGGGCGGGAGGAACACAGATACGCAGTATTTT. This encodes CASSQDQGGRNTDTQYF.

This chain joins TRBV29-1 and TRBJ2-3; TRBD2 might be the D (6 bases). Trimming cost V 5 bases and J 3 bases, with 18 bases left between them. Germline CDR1 reads SQVTM; CDR2 reads ANQGSEA. The CDR3 contains 15 residues. The CDR3 DNA reads TGCAGCGTTCGACCGCGGGACCTAGGGACAGATACGCAGTATTTT. Protein sequence: CSVRPRDLGTDTQYF.

This rearrangement joins TRBV29-1 to TRBJ2-7; no clear D. This CDR3 has 11 amino acids. CDR1 and CDR2 (germline): SQVTM, ANQGSEA. Deletions cut 5 bases from V and 3 bases from J, with 8 bases between. The CDR3 region is CSVSHDYEQYF. Here the CDR3 DNA reads TGCAGCGTTTCTCACGACTACGAGCAGTACTTC.

The V call is TRBV13, the J call TRBJ1-3; no clear D gene. CDR1 is PRHDT, CDR2 FYEKMQ, per germline (reference sequence). V shed 2 bases and J shed 8 bases, with 10 bases lying between them. The CDR3 is made up of 13 amino acids. CDR3 loop: CASSLRSPDTIYF. CDR3 coding DNA: TGTGCCAGCAGCTTACGGTCACCGGACACCATATATTTT.

The chain uses TRBV5-6 and TRBJ2-7; D possibly corresponds to TRBD1 (5 bases). The V and J ends lost 2 bases and 2 bases respectively, with 17 bases between them. Germline assignment: CDR1 SGHDT and CDR2 YYEEEE. The CDR3 is made up of 16 amino acids. CDR3 coding DNA: TGTGCCAGCAGCTTTTCCCCAGGGATCGTAGCCTACGAGCAGTACTTC. This translates into CASSFSPGIVAYEQYF.

The chain recombines TRBV5-3 with TRBJ2-3, with TRBD1 matching over 7 bases. TRBV5-3 is annotated as an ORF whose role is uncertain. Germline trimming cut 4 bases from V and 3 bases from J; bases unmatched to any gene: 11. The CDR3 contains 16 residues. The CDR3 DNA reads TGTGCCAGAAGCAAGCCCAACAGGGGTAGTACAGATACGCAGTATTTT. This sequence encodes CARSKPNRGSTDTQYF.